This T cell receptor beta chain was identified during a study of OX40 agonist ivuxolimab in advanced cancers. Findings and limits, study-wide: Low normalized T-cell clonal expansion was also seen in some nonresponders. Individuals who were partial responders at 0.1-3.0 mg/kg had clonal expansion that ranked among the lowest.

Patients were ruled out by autoimmune disease history or systemic immunosuppression. Samples were taken at baseline and on day 1 of cycles 4 and 7. The protocol was immunoSEQ multiplex PCR, while the TCRdb copy is restricted to in-frame clones and leaves out a portion. Of about 55,000 clones in the sample, over 70% are singletons; the top ten hold roughly 4%. Points on this clone: What it binds is not known.

This CDR3 spans 15 amino acids. Looked up from germline, CDR1 is KGHSH and CDR2 is LQKENI. V was clipped by 2 bases and J by 6 bases; unmatched bases: 8. The sample in question was CD4+ or CD8+ T cells sorted from blood, obtained in a trial of the OX40 agonist ivuxolimab. The clonotype originates from an adult with an advanced solid tumor such as melanoma, head and neck, liver or kidney cancer. V is TRBV18 and J is TRBJ2-3; the match to TRBD2 covers 7 bases. The CDR3 DNA reads as TGTGCCAGCTCACCATCGACTAGCCGGACGGATACGCAGTATTTT. Protein sequence: CASSPSTSRTDTQYF.